These 22 T cell receptor beta chains were sequenced from one sample in a study of CD8 T cells in ankylosing spondylitis. Study findings and constraints: Characteristic, it appeared, of ankylosing spondylitis blood was a TCR beta motif of several highly homologous variants.

MiXCR was run by TCRdb on the 5' RACE reads, yielding one entry per CDR3 protein. Found here are about 440,000 distinct CDR3 sequences, more than 15% of them singletons; the top ten hold about 0.94%. These receptors are not linked to any known antigen. The source material was blood, either unsorted or a sorted T cell fraction (not recorded which). These TCRs come from a male donor with ankylosing spondylitis.

A few counts support this clonotype. CDR3 residues: CASSFGGLAGAGDTQYF. CDR3 DNA sequence: TGCGCCAGCAGCTTTGGGGGACTAGCGGGAGCGGGAGATACGCAGTATTTT. This rearrangement joins TRBV5-1 to TRBJ2-3; TRBD2 aligns across 14 bases. The CDR3 extends over 17 amino acids. Germline V gene sequence: CDR1 SGHRS, CDR2 YFSETQ. The J segment lost 5 bases and the V segment lost 2 bases, leaving 7 bases of the junction unmatched.

This clonotype showed up just a few times. This chain links TRBV27 with TRBJ2-5, with a weak D call TRBD2 (6 bases). The CDR3 is made up of 13 amino acids. Germline CDR1 is MNHEY and CDR2 is SMNVEV (reference sequence). Trimming pared 3 bases from V and 4 bases from J, leaving 9 bases between. In DNA form, the CDR3 reads TGTGCCAGCAGTTTGGGGGGTCCAGAGACCCAGTACTTC. It yields the protein CASSLGGPETQYF.

This clonotype came up a few times. The chain recombines TRBV10-3 with TRBJ2-1, with a tentative D call TRBD2 (6 bases). This CDR3 has 14 amino acids. Trimming cost V 1 base and J 5 bases, with 9 bases left between them. The germline V gene encodes CDR1 ENHRY and CDR2 SYGVKD. CDR3 bases: TGTGCCATCAGTGAGTTTGGACTAAACAATGAGCAGTTCTTC. This translates into CAISEFGLNNEQFF.

This clonotype occurred many times. The V call is TRBV7-8, the J call TRBJ2-2; D not resolved. Per germline, CDR1 SGHVS and CDR2 FQNEAQ. The V end lost 4 bases, the J end lost 4 bases, and 19 bases lay between the germline ends. The CDR3 extends over 17 amino acids. The CDR3 spells CASSSIGGRESTGELFF. The CDR3 coding sequence is TGTGCCAGCAGCTCTATAGGTGGCAGAGAAAGCACCGGGGAGCTGTTTTTT.

Turning to this clonotype: A much larger clone lies one base from this, so it may be a read error. The conserved final phenylalanine or tryptophan is absent from the CDR3, which likely points to a read error. This chain connects TRBV10-3 to TRBJ1-1; tentatively, D is TRBD1 (5 bases). V was shortened by 7 bases and J by 1 base, with 10 bases between the two germline ends. Germline V lookup: CDR1 ENHRY, CDR2 SYGVKD. The CDR3 spans 13 residues. The CDR3 nucleotides are TGTGCCATCATGCGGGACGGGAACACTGAAGCTTTCCTT. This codes for CAIMRDGNTEAFL.

This clonotype was counted many times. Written as DNA, the CDR3 is TGCGCCAGCAGCTTGGCGGGGGCGCGGATGGGTGAAGCTTTCTTT. Its translation is CASSLAGARMGEAFF. The gene calls are TRBV5-1 and TRBJ1-1, with D perhaps matching TRBD1 (6 bases). The CDR3 consists of 15 residues. Germline CDR1 SGHRS, CDR2 YFSETQ. The V end was cut by 0 bases, the J end by 7 bases, with 16 bases between.

In its sample, this clonotype was seen many times. This rearrangement joins TRBV10-2 to TRBJ2-2, with D possibly being TRBD2 (7 bases). The germline V gene has CDR1 WSHSY and CDR2 SAAADI. The length of the CDR3 is 17 residues. The V gene lost 2 bases and the J gene lost 1 base, with 14 bases spanning the gap. The CDR3 DNA sequence: TGCGCCAGCAGTGAGGGAGGGGGGGGATGGAACACCGGGGAGCTGTTTTTT. Protein sequence: CASSEGGGGWNTGELFF.

The rearrangement joins TRBV30 to TRBJ1-5, with D possibly being TRBD1 (6 bases). CDR1 GTSNPN and CDR2 SVGIG come from the germline V gene (reference sequence). V was shortened by 1 base and J by 0 bases, with 19 bases between the two germline ends. CDR3 length equals 18 residues. The CDR3 nucleotides are TGTGCCTGGAGTGCAGGGGCAATCTCTATATATAGCAATCAGCCCCAGCATTTT. Protein sequence: CAWSAGAISIYSNQPQHF.

This clonotype has at least ten counts. The V and J genes are TRBV10-3 and TRBJ1-1; D remains ambiguous. CDR1 is ENHRY, CDR2 SYGVKD, per germline. CDR3 length equals 13 residues. Trimming pared 6 bases from V and 4 bases from J, leaving 12 bases between. In DNA, the CDR3 is TGTGCCATCAGCGGAAATCTGGGCACTGAAGCTTTCTTT. Translating it yields CAISGNLGTEAFF.

The sample holds a few counts of this clonotype. V and J are TRBV28 and TRBJ1-1; 8 nucleotides agree with TRBD1. The CDR3 totals 15 residues. Germline V gene data show CDR1 as MDHEN and CDR2 as SYDVKM. V lost 8 bases and J lost 6; bases outside the gene matches: 14. CDR3 sequence (DNA): TGTGCCAGCTTCAGGACAGGGAGAATTCGGGCTGAAGCTTTCTTT. Translation: CASFRTGRIRAEAFF.

This clonotype showed up many times. The V gene is TRBV5-1, the J gene TRBJ2-7; D may be TRBD1 (7 bases). The length of the CDR3 is 15 residues. The V end lost 0 bases, the J end lost 3 bases, and 13 bases lay between the germline ends. Germline V gene data show CDR1 as SGHRS and CDR2 as YFSETQ. The CDR3 nucleotides read TGCGCCAGCAGCTTGGGACAGGGACTCAACTACGAGCAGTACTTC. This sequence encodes CASSLGQGLNYEQYF.

This chain uses TRBV29-1 with TRBJ2-7; a weak D match, TRBD1 (6 bases). CDR3 length equals 12 residues. Looked up from germline, CDR1 is SQVTM and CDR2 is ANQGSEA. Trimming cost V 5 bases and J 0 bases, with 8 bases left between them. The CDR3 bases are TGCAGCGTTCGGGACAACTCCTACGAGCAGTACTTC. Residues: CSVRDNSYEQYF.

This clonotype has just a few counts. The gene calls are TRBV5-5 and TRBJ1-1, with a possible D match to TRBD1 (6 bases). The germline V and J ends were trimmed by 2 bases and 3 bases, with 17 bases remaining between them. This CDR3 has 16 residues. CDR1 SGHKS and CDR2 YYEKEE come from the germline V gene (reference sequence). The CDR3 loop is CASSFGTPTGDTEAFF. CDR3 DNA sequence: TGTGCCAGCAGCTTCGGGACACCCACGGGAGACACTGAAGCTTTCTTT.

This clonotype was counted only a few times. This chain joins TRBV7-2 and TRBJ2-1, with TRBD2 matching over 13 bases. After removal of 1 base from V and 9 bases from J, the junction contained 6 bases not matched to a gene. The CDR3 has 16 amino acids. Germline V gene sequence: CDR1 SGHTA, CDR2 FQGNSA. The CDR3 bases are TGTGCCAGCAGCTTAGTGGGGACTAGCGGGAATAGTGAGCAGTTCTTC. It yields the protein CASSLVGTSGNSEQFF.

This clonotype was detected a few times. V gene TRBV4-1 combines with J gene TRBJ2-7; a possible D gene is TRBD1 (5 bases). Deletions cut 1 base from V and 2 bases from J, with 15 bases between. The CDR3 runs to 16 residues. Germline CDR1 MGHRA, CDR2 YSYEKL. CDR3 nucleotide sequence: TGCGCCAGCAGCCAAGGATGGTTGAGCAGGGCCTACGAGCAGTACTTC. Its protein product is CASSQGWLSRAYEQYF.

This clonotype was seen more than once but under ten times. The chain links TRBV3-1 to TRBJ1-2; 8 nucleotides align to TRBD1. Germline V gene data show CDR1 as LGHDT and CDR2 as YNNKEL (reference sequence). The CDR3 extends over 15 amino acids. The V gene end was trimmed by 0 bases and the J gene end by 5 bases; junction bases not matched to a gene: 5. The CDR3 loop is CASSQDWTGKYGYTF. The CDR3 region has the DNA TGTGCCAGCAGCCAAGATTGGACAGGGAAGTATGGCTACACCTTC.

This clonotype was seen more than once but under ten times. The J gene is TRBJ1-2, the V gene TRBV7-9; unclear D gene. The length of the CDR3 is 13 residues. Germline assignment: CDR1 SEHNR and CDR2 FQNEAQ (reference sequence). V lost 1 base, J lost 2 bases, and 5 bases lay in between. CDR3 DNA: TGTGCCAGCAGCTTAGAAGTGAACTATGGCTACACCTTC. Encoded protein: CASSLEVNYGYTF. Full variable domain (outside the CDR3, taken from reference TRBV7-9 and TRBJ1-2): DTGVSQNPRHKITKRGQNVTFRCDPISEHNRLYWYRQTLGQGPEFLTYFQNEAQLEKSRLLSDRFSAERPKGSFSTLEIQRTEQGDSAMYLCASSLEVNYGYTFGSGTRLTVV.

This clonotype was picked up a small number of times. The chain uses TRBV5-1 and TRBJ2-3; the match to TRBD2 covers 10 bases. The CDR3 covers 16 residues. Germline CDR1 reads SGHRS; CDR2 reads YFSETQ. Unmatched junction bases numbered 8, after V lost 4 bases and J lost 3 bases. CDR3 sequence: CASSRIAGGQTDTQYF. As DNA, the CDR3 is TGCGCCAGCAGCCGTATAGCGGGGGGCCAGACAGATACGCAGTATTTT. Together with reference TRBV5-1 and TRBJ2-3, the CDR3 gives the full variable domain: KAGVTQTPRYLIKTRGQQVTLSCSPISGHRSVSWYQQTPGQGLQFLFEYFSETQRNKGNFPGRFSGRQFSNSRSEMNVSTLELGDSALYLCASSRIAGGQTDTQYFGPGTRLTVL.

This clonotype has ten or more counts. The V call is TRBV5-1, the J call TRBJ2-7; TRBD1 might be the D (6 bases). Germline V gene lookup returns CDR1 SGHRS and CDR2 YFSETQ. Trimming stripped 3 bases from V and 3 bases from J, with 22 bases between. This CDR3 has 17 residues. The CDR3 region has the DNA TGCGCCAGCAGCTCGGACAGCGGACGGAACCTGTTCTACGAGCAGTACTTC. It encodes CASSSDSGRNLFYEQYF.

This chain links TRBV12-3 or TRBV12-4 with TRBJ1-5, with unresolved D. The CDR3 contains 14 residues. V lost 7 bases and J lost 6, with 16 bases in between. DNA of the CDR3: TGTGCCAGCAACAAGGGCTCCCCCAGTCAGCCCCAGCATTTT. Residues: CASNKGSPSQPQHF.

The table lists this clonotype with a few counts. This chain joins TRBV24-1 and TRBJ2-1; TRBD2 might be the D (7 bases). The CDR3 has 16 residues. CDR1 is KGHDR and CDR2 is SFDVKD in the germline V gene. Trimming cost V 0 bases and J 4 bases, with 12 bases left between them. The CDR3 DNA reads as TGTGCCACCAGTGATTTGGAAAGCGGGACATACAATGAGCAGTTCTTC. This codes for CATSDLESGTYNEQFF.

V and J are TRBV6-1 and TRBJ1-2, with TRBD1 as a possible D gene (6 bases). CDR1 is MNHNS, CDR2 SASEGT, per germline. This CDR3 spans 15 amino acids. V was shortened by 1 base and J by 0 bases, with 9 bases between the two germline ends. CDR3 amino acids: CASSEGGHPNYGYTF. The CDR3 bases are TGTGCCAGCAGTGAAGGGGGACATCCTAACTATGGCTACACCTTC.